This T cell receptor beta chain is from a study of regulatory T cells in long-lasting Graves disease (dated by TCRdb to the early 2020s). Background on the whole study: Antithyroid drugs had been taken for less than 3 months by newly diagnosed Graves' disease patients. This study used TCR sequencing and RNA sequencing of peripheral blood to compare persistent Graves' disease patients against newly diagnosed Graves' disease patients. The study was conducted in China and was registered as a clinical trial. TCR sequencing covered some 13 persistent and some 20 newly diagnosed Graves' disease patients, some 35 samples in total.

This clonotype was seen many times. Its antigen is unknown. One base away there is no much larger clone; base qualities are not given. Overall study outcomes, separate from this receptor: Only the TCR beta chain was sequenced and analyzed. Peripheral blood alone was examined, since thyroid tissue, which constituted the primary lesion, could not be accessed. A larger number of public clonotypes was shared among persistent patients (about 2,700) than among newly diagnosed patients (roughly 980). The authors noted that the small sample size was a limitation that may lower accuracy. TRBV28, TRBJ1-2 and TRBJ2-5 were preferentially used in persistent disease, while TRBV20-1 and TRBJ2-1 were favored in newly diagnosed disease. Lower TCR Shannon entropy and fewer highly expanded clones were observed in persistent Graves' disease patients than in newly diagnosed patients, which suggested clonal expansion.

Interpreted using the paper, the time point label stands for: newly diagnosed GD, antithyroid drugs for less than 3 months. For both TCR sequencing and RNA sequencing, RNA was extracted from PBMCs in TRIzol. Graves' disease was diagnosed according to American Thyroid Association guidelines. Recruitment of patients was carried out at an endocrinology department in Xi'an, China. Each patient gave approximately 10 milliliters of peripheral blood, collected in an EDTA anticoagulant tube. Ficoll Paque Plus density gradient separation was used to isolate PBMCs, and no further T cell sorting was done. RNA quality was checked with an Agilent 2100 Bioanalyzer and agarose gel, and concentration with a NanoDrop 2000. Including the terminal cysteine and phenylalanine, the CDR3 comprises 18 residues. The read is trimmed to its CDR3 DNA, 54 bases read in frame from base 1. After removal of 3 bases from V and 2 bases from J, the junction retains 9 bases not matched to a gene. Per the germline V gene, LGHNA is the CDR1 and YNFKEQ is the CDR2.

To prepare the library, multiplex PCR was applied. TCRdb names Illumina HiSeq 4000 as the instrument used. TCR beta libraries were built with iRepertoire HTBI primers and Arm-PCR amplification of CDR3 regions. Before sequencing, the PCR products went through gel purification. The paper's processing steps were these. Gene usage analysis of CDR3 amino acid clonotypes used the 62 TRBV and some 15 TRBJ segments found across samples. COPE and FqMerger were used to merge the filtered high-quality paired reads into contigs. BLAST was used to align contigs to IMGT TRBV, TRBD and TRBJ reference genes, and CDR3 was defined according to IMGT. Clonotypes above 0.1% frequency were classified as highly expanded clones. Shannon entropy served as the measure of repertoire diversity, while the Gini coefficient captured V-J evenness. Public clonotypes were defined as clonotypes shared by more than one individual. TCRdb cleaned the public reads at Q25 with fastp, built clones with MiXCR and kept in-frame beta chains. Identical CDR3 protein sequences are pooled into one entry, listed with their most common genes and DNA. The V and J calls shown here were made by TCRdb, not taken from the authors' results. Recorded for this sample are about 380,000 distinct CDR3 sequences; roughly a sixth of them occurred a single time. The ten largest account for about 20% of the sample.

This sequence originates from a female donor with Graves disease. The chain uses TRBV4-2 and TRBJ1-6; TRBD1 aligns with 8 central bases. Sample: peripheral blood mononuclear cells (PBMCs), taken at new diagnosis, from a patient treated with antithyroid drugs. The CDR3 is CASSQDQGADAYNSPLHF. The DNA is as follows: TGTGCCAGCAGCCAGGACCAGGGGGCGGACGCCTATAATTCACCCCTCCACTTT.